Listed below are T cell receptor beta chains from one sample, sequenced in a study of shared clonotypes between healthy human individuals. Measured with immunoSEQ multiplex PCR; TCRdb has only the in-frame clones, and not every one. This sample has 2 million to 2.5 million clones, with roughly 95% found just once. Sequenced input: naive CD4+ T cells sorted from blood. These receptors originate from a man aged 18-30 years in good health. Each CDR3 is given with its conserved first and last residue. The D gene is left open where the match is weak. Rows give clone size only sometimes, using once, few, many, or a class for an expanded clone.

d_gene: .
v_gene: TRBV10-3
j_gene: TRBJ2-5
abundance: .
CDR3aa: CAISRDRETQYF
CDR3nt: TGTGCCATCAGCCGGGACCGAGAGACCCAGTACTTC

d_gene: .
v_gene: TRBV27
j_gene: TRBJ2-1
abundance: .
CDR3aa: CASSRDGSSYNEQFF
CDR3nt: TGTGCCAGCAGTCGGGACGGGAGCTCCTACAATGAGCAGTTCTTC

d_gene: .
v_gene: TRBV7-9
j_gene: TRBJ2-5
abundance: .
CDR3aa: CASSYGAGVLVETQYF
CDR3nt: TGTGCCAGCAGCTATGGCGCCGGGGTGCTTGTGGAGACCCAGTACTTC

d_gene: .
v_gene: TRBV9
j_gene: TRBJ2-2
abundance: once
CDR3aa: CASSRRANTGELFF
CDR3nt: TGTGCCAGCAGCCGCAGGGCGAACACCGGGGAGCTGTTTTTT

d_gene: TRBD2
v_gene: TRBV5-4
j_gene: TRBJ2-3
abundance: once
CDR3aa: CASSLAIAGAGTDTQYF
CDR3nt: TGTGCCAGCAGCTTGGCCATAGCGGGGGCCGGCACAGATACGCAGTATTTT

d_gene: TRBD2
v_gene: TRBV7-2
j_gene: TRBJ2-5
abundance: .
CDR3aa: CASSLAWGLAGGETQYF
CDR3nt: TGTGCCAGCAGCTTAGCGTGGGGACTAGCGGGCGGAGAGACCCAGTACTTC

d_gene: .
v_gene: TRBV6-1
j_gene: TRBJ2-6
abundance: .
CDR3aa: CASRSGANVLTF
CDR3nt: TGTGCCAGCAGGTCCGGGGCCAACGTCCTGACTTTC

d_gene: TRBD2
v_gene: TRBV5-1
j_gene: TRBJ2-4
abundance: .
CDR3aa: CASSLGTSGGAVAKNIQYF
CDR3nt: TGCGCCAGCAGCCTTGGGACTAGCGGGGGCGCGGTAGCCAAAAACATTCAGTACTTC

d_gene: TRBD1
v_gene: TRBV5-6
j_gene: TRBJ1-1
abundance: .
CDR3aa: CASSFGTGGPKNTEAFF
CDR3nt: TGTGCCAGCAGCTTCGGGACAGGGGGGCCGAAGAACACTGAAGCTTTCTTT

d_gene: .
v_gene: TRBV11-2
j_gene: TRBJ2-7
abundance: .
CDR3aa: CASSLLFTSYEQYF
CDR3nt: TGTGCCAGCAGCTTATTATTTACGAGTTACGAGCAGTACTTC

d_gene: .
v_gene: TRBV28
j_gene: TRBJ1-5
abundance: once
CDR3aa: CASSLQGAQPQHF
CDR3nt: TGTGCCAGCAGTTTACAAGGGGCTCAGCCCCAGCATTTT

d_gene: .
v_gene: TRBV19
j_gene: TRBJ1-1
abundance: .
CDR3aa: CASSVETNTEAFF
CDR3nt: TGTGCCAGCAGTGTCGAGACAAACACTGAAGCTTTCTTT

d_gene: .
v_gene: TRBV30
j_gene: TRBJ2-2
abundance: .
CDR3aa: CAWSAHTGELFF
CDR3nt: TGTGCCTGGAGTGCCCACACCGGGGAGCTGTTTTTT

d_gene: TRBD1
v_gene: TRBV5-1
j_gene: TRBJ1-1
abundance: once
CDR3aa: CASSTTGVTEAFF
CDR3nt: TGCGCCAGCAGTACAACAGGGGTCACTGAAGCTTTCTTT

d_gene: TRBD2
v_gene: TRBV7-2
j_gene: TRBJ2-3
abundance: .
CDR3aa: CASSGGVQRKYF
CDR3nt: TGTGCCAGCAGCGGGGGGGTCCAGAGGAAGTATTTT

d_gene: .
v_gene: TRBV7-8
j_gene: TRBJ1-3
abundance: .
CDR3aa: CASSPRGAGNTIYF
CDR3nt: TGTGCCAGCAGCCCTCGAGGGGCTGGAAACACCATATATTTT

d_gene: .
v_gene: TRBV19
j_gene: TRBJ2-3
abundance: .
CDR3aa: CASSPQKGSPDTQYF
CDR3nt: TGTGCCAGTAGTCCCCAGAAGGGTTCCCCAGATACGCAGTATTTT

d_gene: .
v_gene: TRBV5-1
j_gene: TRBJ1-2
abundance: .
CDR3aa: CASSLGSNYGYTF
CDR3nt: TGCGCCAGCAGCTTGGGCAGTAACTATGGCTACACCTTC